This T cell receptor (beta chain) was found in a study of T cells in Graves' hyperthyroidism and ophthalmopathy. The wider study: Before treatment of any kind, peripheral blood was taken at initial diagnosis.

This clonotype was observed a handful of times. Active moderate-to-severe ophthalmopathy, Clinical Activity Score at least 3, NOSPECS at least 4, under 3 months' duration. Diagnosis relied on clinical symptoms, serum thyroxine and TRAb, thyroid ultrasound and orbital computed tomography. Extraction of PBMCs used 9 to 10 ml of fresh peripheral blood. This CDR3 region has 12 residues. Trimming cost V 6 bases and J 15 bases, with 21 bases left between them. CDR1 and CDR2 (germline): DFQATT, SNEGSKA (reference sequence). TCR beta CDR3 sequences were amplified from RNA transcripts. An initial round of RT-PCR targeting the TCR CDR3 relied on the HTBI primer set. TCRdb recomputed calls from the multiplex PCR reads with MiXCR, one row per CDR3 protein. The sample carries 600,000 or so distinct CDR3 sequences, about 14% recorded once.

The receptor comes from a woman between 45 and 60 years old with Graves' ophthalmopathy. The rearrangement links TRBV20-1 to TRBJ2-1, with a weak D call TRBD2 (5 bases). The source material was blood. The CDR3 bases are TGCAGTGCCCCCGGGGTTGCACCCCAAGGGTTCTTC. Its translation: CSAPGVAPQGFF.